The source of this T cell receptor (beta chain) is a study of technical replicates of blood from a few donors. TCRdb keeps only in-frame clones here, not all; method: immunoSEQ multiplex PCR. The data hold tens of thousands of clones, with around 85% observed a single time. Trimming removed 4 bases at V and 7 bases at J, with 17 bases between. CDR3 size: 14 residues. Germline CDR1 is SGDLS and CDR2 is YYNGEE. The chain couples TRBV9 to TRBJ1-2; D is unresolved. The source of this sequence is a human donor in good health. Some clones in this sample may be carry-over from other donors' samples. The specimen was PBMCs. DNA of the CDR3: TGTGCCAGCAGCCTGACCTTTGGAGTCTCTGGCTACACCTTC. Translation gives CASSLTFGVSGYTF.